This T cell receptor (beta chain) was identified during a study of T-cell memory formation after mild COVID-19. Study results and limitations: Cross-reactive memory appears to have joined, as suggested by some responding clones showing up in pre-infection memory. Clones that got smaller from day 15 to 85 had even CD4/CD8, while clones growing later tipped toward CD4+.

Only a few counts were recorded for this clonotype. Antigen specificity is unknown. V lost 1 base, J lost 5 bases, and 14 bases lay in between. The CDR3 is made up of 14 amino acids. Germline CDR1 and CDR2: DFQATT and SNEGSKA (reference sequence). TCRdb processed the 5' RACE reads anew with MiXCR; each CDR3 protein has one entry. Here the sample spans around 310,000 distinct CDR3 sequences, 13% to 15% being singletons. This chain connects TRBV20-1 to TRBJ2-5; D remains ambiguous. This TCR was sampled from a man aged 18 to 30 who had mild COVID-19 (a few samples of this study predate the infection). Cell type and time point are not known. The sample consisted of PBMCs or a T cell subset sorted from them (not recorded which). CDR3 nucleotides: TGCAGTGCTAGAGCTTCCTTTATTCGGGAGACCCAGTACTTC. Its translation is CSARASFIRETQYF.